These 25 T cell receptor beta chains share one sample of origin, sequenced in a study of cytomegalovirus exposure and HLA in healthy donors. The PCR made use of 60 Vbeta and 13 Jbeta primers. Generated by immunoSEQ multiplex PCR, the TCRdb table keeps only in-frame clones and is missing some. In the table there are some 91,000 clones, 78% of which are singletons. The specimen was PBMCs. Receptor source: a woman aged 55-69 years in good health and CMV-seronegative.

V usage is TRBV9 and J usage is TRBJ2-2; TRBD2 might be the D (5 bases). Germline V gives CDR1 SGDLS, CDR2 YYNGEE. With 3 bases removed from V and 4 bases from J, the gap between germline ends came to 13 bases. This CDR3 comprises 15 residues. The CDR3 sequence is CASSETPGFTGELFF. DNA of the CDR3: TGTGCCAGCAGCGAGACCCCGGGGTTCACCGGGGAGCTGTTTTTT.

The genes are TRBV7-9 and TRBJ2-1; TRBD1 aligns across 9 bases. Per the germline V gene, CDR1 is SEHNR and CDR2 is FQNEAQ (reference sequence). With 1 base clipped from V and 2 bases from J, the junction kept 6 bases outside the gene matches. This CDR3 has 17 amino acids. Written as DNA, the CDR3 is TGTGCCAGCAGCTTAGATGTCGGACAGGGGACCTACAATGAGCAGTTCTTC. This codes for CASSLDVGQGTYNEQFF.

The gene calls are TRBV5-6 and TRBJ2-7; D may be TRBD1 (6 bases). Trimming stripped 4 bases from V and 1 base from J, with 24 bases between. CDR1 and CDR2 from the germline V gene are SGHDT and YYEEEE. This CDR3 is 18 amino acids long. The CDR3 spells CASSPIRPRNRVSYEQYF. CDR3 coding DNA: TGTGCCAGCAGCCCCATACGACCTAGGAACAGGGTTTCCTACGAGCAGTACTTC. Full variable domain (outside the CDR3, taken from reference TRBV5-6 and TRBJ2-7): DAGVTQSPTHLIKTRGQQVTLRCSPKSGHDTVSWYQQALGQGPQFIFQYYEEEERQRGNFPDRFSGHQFPNYSSELNVNALLLGDSALYLCASSPIRPRNRVSYEQYFGPGTRLTVT.

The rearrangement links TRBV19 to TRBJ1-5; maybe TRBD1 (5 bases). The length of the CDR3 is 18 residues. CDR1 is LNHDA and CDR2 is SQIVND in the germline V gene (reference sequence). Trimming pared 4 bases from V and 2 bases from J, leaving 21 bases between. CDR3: CASSNWGNHWGGNQPQHF. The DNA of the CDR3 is TGTGCCAGTAGTAATTGGGGAAACCATTGGGGGGGCAATCAGCCCCAGCATTTT.

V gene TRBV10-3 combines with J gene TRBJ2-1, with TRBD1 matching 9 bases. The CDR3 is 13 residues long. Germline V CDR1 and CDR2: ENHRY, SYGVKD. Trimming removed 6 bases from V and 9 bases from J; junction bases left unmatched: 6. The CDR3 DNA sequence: TGTGCCATCAGGGCGGGACAGGGAGGTGAGCAGTTCTTC. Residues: CAIRAGQGGEQFF.

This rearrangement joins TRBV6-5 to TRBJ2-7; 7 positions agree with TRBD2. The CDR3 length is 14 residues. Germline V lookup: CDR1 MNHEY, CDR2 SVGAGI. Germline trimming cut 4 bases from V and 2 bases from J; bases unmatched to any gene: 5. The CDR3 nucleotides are TGTGCCAGCAGTTTTGGACTAGGCCCCTACGAGCAGTACTTC. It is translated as CASSFGLGPYEQYF.

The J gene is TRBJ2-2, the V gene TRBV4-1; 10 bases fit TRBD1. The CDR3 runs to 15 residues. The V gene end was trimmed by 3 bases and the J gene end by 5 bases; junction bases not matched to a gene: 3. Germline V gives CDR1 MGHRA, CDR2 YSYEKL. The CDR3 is CASSQRTGGTGELFF. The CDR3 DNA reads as TGCGCCAGCAGCCAGAGGACAGGGGGGACCGGGGAGCTGTTTTTT.

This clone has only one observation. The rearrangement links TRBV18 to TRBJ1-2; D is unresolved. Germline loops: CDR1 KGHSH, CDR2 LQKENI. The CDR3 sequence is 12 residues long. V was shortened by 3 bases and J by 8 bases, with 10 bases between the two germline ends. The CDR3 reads CASSPTGGGYTF. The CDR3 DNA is TGTGCCAGCTCACCGACTGGTGGAGGCTACACCTTC.

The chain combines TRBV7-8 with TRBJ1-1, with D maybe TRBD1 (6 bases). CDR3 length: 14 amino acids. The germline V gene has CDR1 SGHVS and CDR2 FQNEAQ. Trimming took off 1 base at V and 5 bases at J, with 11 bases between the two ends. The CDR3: CASSLGRGGTEAFF. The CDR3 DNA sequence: TGTGCCAGCAGCTTAGGCAGGGGAGGGACTGAAGCTTTCTTT.

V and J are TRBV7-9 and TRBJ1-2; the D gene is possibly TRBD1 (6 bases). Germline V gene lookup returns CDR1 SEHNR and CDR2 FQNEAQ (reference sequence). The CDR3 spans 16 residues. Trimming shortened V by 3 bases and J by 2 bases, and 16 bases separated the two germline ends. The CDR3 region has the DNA TGTGCCAGCAGCTTTAGGGATAGGGACACAAACTATGGCTACACCTTC. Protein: CASSFRDRDTNYGYTF.

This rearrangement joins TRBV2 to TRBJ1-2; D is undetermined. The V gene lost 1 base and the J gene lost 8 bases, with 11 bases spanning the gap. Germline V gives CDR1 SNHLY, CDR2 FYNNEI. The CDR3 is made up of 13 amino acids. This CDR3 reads CASSEGAALGYTF. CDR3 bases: TGTGCCAGCAGTGAAGGGGCTGCCTTAGGCTACACCTTC. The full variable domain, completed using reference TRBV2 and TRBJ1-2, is EPEVTQTPSHQVTQMGQEVILRCVPISNHLYFYWYRQILGQKVEFLVSFYNNEISEKSEIFDDQFSVERPDGSNFTLKIRSTKLEDSAMYFCASSEGAALGYTFGSGTRLTVV.

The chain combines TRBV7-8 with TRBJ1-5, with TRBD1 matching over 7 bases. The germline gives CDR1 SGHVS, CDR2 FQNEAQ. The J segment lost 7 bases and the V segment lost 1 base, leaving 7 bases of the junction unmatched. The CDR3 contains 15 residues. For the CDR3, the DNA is TGTGCCAGCAGCTTAGGACAGGGAAGTTCCCAGCCCCAGCATTTT. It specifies CASSLGQGSSQPQHF. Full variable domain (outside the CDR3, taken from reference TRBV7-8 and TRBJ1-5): GAGVSQSPRYKVAKRGQDVALRCDPISGHVSLFWYQQALGQGPEFLTYFQNEAQLDKSGLPSDRFFAERPEGSVSTLKIQRTQQEDSAVYLCASSLGQGSSQPQHFGDGTRLSIL.

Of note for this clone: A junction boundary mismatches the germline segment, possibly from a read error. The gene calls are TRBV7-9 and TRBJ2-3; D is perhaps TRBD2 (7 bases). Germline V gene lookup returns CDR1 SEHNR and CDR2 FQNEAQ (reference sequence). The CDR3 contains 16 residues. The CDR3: CSSSLRIGGDTDTQYF. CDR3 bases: TGTTCCAGCAGCTTAAGGATAGGGGGGGACACAGATACGCAGTATTTT.

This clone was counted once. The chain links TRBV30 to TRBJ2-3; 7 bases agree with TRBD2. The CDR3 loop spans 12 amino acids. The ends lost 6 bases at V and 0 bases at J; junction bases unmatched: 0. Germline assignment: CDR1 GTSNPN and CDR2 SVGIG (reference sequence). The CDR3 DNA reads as TGTGCCTGTAGCGGGAGCACAGATACGCAGTATTTT. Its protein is CACSGSTDTQYF.

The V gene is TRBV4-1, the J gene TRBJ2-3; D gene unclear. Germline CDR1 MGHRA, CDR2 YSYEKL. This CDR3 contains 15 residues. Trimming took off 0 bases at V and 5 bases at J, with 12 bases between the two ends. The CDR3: CASSQDIRRIDTQYF. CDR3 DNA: TGCGCCAGCAGCCAAGATATCCGGCGGATAGATACGCAGTATTTT.

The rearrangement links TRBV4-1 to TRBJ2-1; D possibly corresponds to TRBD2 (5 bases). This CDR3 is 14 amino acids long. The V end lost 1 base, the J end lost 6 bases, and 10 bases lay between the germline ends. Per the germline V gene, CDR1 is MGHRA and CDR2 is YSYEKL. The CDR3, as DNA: TGCGCCAGCAGCCAAGCACTAGTAGTCAATGAGCAGTTCTTC. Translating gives CASSQALVVNEQFF.

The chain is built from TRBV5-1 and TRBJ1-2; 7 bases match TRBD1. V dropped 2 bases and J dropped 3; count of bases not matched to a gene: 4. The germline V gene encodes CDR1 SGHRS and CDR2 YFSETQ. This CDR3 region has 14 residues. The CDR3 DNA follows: TGCGCCAGCAGCTTTGGGACAGTTTACTATGGCTACACCTTC. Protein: CASSFGTVYYGYTF.

Written as DNA, the CDR3 is TGTGCCAGCAGCTTAGGCCAGGGAGGGCTTGGTCAGCCCCAGCATTTT. Encoded protein: CASSLGQGGLGQPQHF. The genes are TRBV7-2 and TRBJ1-5; the D gene is possibly TRBD1 (5 bases). This CDR3 contains 16 residues. Germline V gene sequence: CDR1 SGHTA, CDR2 FQGNSA. V was shortened by 1 base and J by 6 bases, with 16 bases between the two germline ends.

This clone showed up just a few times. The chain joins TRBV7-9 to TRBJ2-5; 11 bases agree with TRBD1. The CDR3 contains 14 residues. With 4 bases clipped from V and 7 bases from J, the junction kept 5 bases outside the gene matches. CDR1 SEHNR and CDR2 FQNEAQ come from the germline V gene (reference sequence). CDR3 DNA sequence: TGTGCCAGCAGCTGGACAGGGGGCAATAGGACCCAGTACTTC. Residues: CASSWTGGNRTQYF. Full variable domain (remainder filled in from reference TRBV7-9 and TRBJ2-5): DTGVSQNPRHKITKRGQNVTFRCDPISEHNRLYWYRQTLGQGPEFLTYFQNEAQLEKSRLLSDRFSAERPKGSFSTLEIQRTEQGDSAMYLCASSWTGGNRTQYFGPGTRLLVL.

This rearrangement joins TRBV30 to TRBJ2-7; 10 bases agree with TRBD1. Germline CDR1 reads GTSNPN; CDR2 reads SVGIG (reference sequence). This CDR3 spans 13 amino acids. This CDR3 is CAYRDRGLYEQYF. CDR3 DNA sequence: TGTGCTTACCGGGACAGGGGCCTCTACGAGCAGTACTTC.

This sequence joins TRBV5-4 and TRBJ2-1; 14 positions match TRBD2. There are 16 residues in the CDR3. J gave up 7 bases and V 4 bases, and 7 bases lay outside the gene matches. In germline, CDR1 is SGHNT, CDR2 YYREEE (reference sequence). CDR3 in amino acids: CASSPTGTSGRNEQFF. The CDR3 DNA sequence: TGTGCCAGCAGCCCAACCGGGACTAGCGGGAGAAATGAGCAGTTCTTC.

This CDR3 is CSVEDSYEQYF. The CDR3 nucleotides read TGCAGCGTTGAAGACAGCTACGAGCAGTACTTC. This rearrangement joins TRBV29-1 to TRBJ2-7; D uncertain. The length of the CDR3 is 11 residues. Germline CDR1 and CDR2: SQVTM and ANQGSEA. The ends were cut back, 0 bases at V and 3 bases at J, with 3 bases in the middle.

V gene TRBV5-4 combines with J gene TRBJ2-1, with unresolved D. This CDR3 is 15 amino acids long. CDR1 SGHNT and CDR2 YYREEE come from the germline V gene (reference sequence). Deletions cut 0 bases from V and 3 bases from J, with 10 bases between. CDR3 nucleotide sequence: TGTGCCAGCAGCTTGGATCTAGGAATCTACAATGAGCAGTTCTTC. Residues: CASSLDLGIYNEQFF.

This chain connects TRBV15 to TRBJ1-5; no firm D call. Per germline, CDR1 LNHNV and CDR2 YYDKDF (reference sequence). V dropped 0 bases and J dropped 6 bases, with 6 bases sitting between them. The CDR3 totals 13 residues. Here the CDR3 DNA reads TGTGCCACCAGCAGAGATCCGGGTCAGCCCCAGCATTTT. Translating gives CATSRDPGQPQHF.

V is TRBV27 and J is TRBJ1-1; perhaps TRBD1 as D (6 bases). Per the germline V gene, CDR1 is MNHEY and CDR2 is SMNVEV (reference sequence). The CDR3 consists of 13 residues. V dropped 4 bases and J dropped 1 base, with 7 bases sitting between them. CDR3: CASSSTGNTEAFF. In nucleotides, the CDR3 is TGTGCCAGCAGTTCGACAGGGAACACTGAAGCTTTCTTT.